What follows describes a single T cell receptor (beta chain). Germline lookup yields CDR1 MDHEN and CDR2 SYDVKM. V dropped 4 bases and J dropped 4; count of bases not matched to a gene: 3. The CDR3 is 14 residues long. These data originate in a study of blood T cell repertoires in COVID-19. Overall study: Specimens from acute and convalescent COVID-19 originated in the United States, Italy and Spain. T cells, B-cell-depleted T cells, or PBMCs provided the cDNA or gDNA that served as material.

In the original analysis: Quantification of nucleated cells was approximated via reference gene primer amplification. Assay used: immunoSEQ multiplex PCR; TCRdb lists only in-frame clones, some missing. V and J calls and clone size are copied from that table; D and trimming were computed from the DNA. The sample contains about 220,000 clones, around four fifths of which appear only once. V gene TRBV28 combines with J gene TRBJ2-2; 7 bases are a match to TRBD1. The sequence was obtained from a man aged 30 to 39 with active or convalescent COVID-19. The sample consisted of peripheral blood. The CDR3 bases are TGTGCCAGCAGTTCAGGGGGTCTCACCGGGGAGCTGTTTTTT. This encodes CASSSGGLTGELFF.